Below, 15 T cell receptor beta chains from the same sample are listed, as sequenced in a study of regulatory T cells. Overall study results and limits: Hydrophobic residues at CDR3 positions 6 and 7 were enriched in conventional CD4+ T cells of CD3G-deficient patients.

Amplification used 52 TRBV primers and 13 TRBJ primers. Some clones are missing from TCRdb's copy, which holds only in-frame ones; the method was immunoSEQ multiplex PCR. The repertoire holds some 20,000 clones, with roughly 88% as singletons. The antigens these receptors bind are not known. The sequencing sample was made of conventional CD4+ T cells sorted from blood. The receptors were sampled from a child aged 5-17 years with CD3G deficiency.

The chain has TRBV28 and TRBJ2-7, with unresolved D. This CDR3 spans 15 amino acids. Germline-derived CDR1 and CDR2 are MDHEN and SYDVKM. The V and J ends lost 6 bases and 2 bases respectively, with 17 bases between them. The CDR3 DNA reads as TGTGCCAGCAGCATAGGGCCCGGTAGGGCCTACGAGCAGTACTTC. Translated, it gives CASSIGPGRAYEQYF. Combining the CDR3 with reference TRBV28 and TRBJ2-7 gives the whole variable domain DVKVTQSSRYLVKRTGEKVFLECVQDMDHENMFWYRQDPGLGLRLIYFSYDVKMKEKGDIPEGYSVSREKKERFSLILESASTNQTSMYLCASSIGPGRAYEQYFGPGTRLTVT.

V is TRBV28 and J is TRBJ2-5; D tentatively fits TRBD1 or TRBD2 (6 bases each). Matching the DNA end better, TRBJ2-7 makes the J call doubtful. This CDR3 comprises 16 residues. CDR1 MDHEN and CDR2 SYDVKM come from the germline V gene. CDR3 in amino acids: CASSPTRGRGLYEQYF. The CDR3 coding sequence is TGTGCCAGCAGCCCGACTAGGGGCAGGGGCCTTTACGAGCAGTACTTC.

V gene TRBV6-1 combines with J gene TRBJ1-1; D is uncertain. CDR1 is MNHNS, CDR2 SASEGT, per germline. V was trimmed by 8 bases and J by 6 bases, leaving 13 bases between them. The CDR3 spans 12 residues. The CDR3 region has the DNA TGTGCCAGCGGCCGCAGGACCTCTGAAGCTTTCTTT. This gives the protein CASGRRTSEAFF.

The chain has TRBV28 and TRBJ1-5, with 8 bases lining up with TRBD1. V lost 2 bases and J lost 2; bases outside the gene matches: 2. The CDR3 loop spans 15 amino acids. CDR1 MDHEN and CDR2 SYDVKM come from the germline V gene. The CDR3 coding sequence is TGTGCCAGCAGTTTAAGACAGGGGCGCAATCAGCCCCAGCATTTT. It translates to CASSLRQGRNQPQHF.

V gene TRBV18 combines with J gene TRBJ2-1; D is possibly TRBD1 or TRBD2 (5 bases each). This CDR3 spans 13 amino acids. V lost 3 bases to trimming and J lost 8 bases, with 11 bases between them. Germline values: CDR1 KGHSH, CDR2 LQKENI. CDR3 protein: CASSPREGDEQFF. As DNA, the CDR3 is TGTGCCAGCTCACCGAGGGAAGGGGATGAGCAGTTCTTC.

The chain combines TRBV12-2 with TRBJ2-7. TRBV12-2 has pseudogene status. The CDR3 runs to 14 residues. Here the CDR3 DNA reads TGTGCAAGTCGCTTTCCCGACCGGTCCTACGAGCAGTACTTC. This gives the protein CASRFPDRSYEQYF.

V is TRBV19 and J is TRBJ2-1; maybe TRBD1 (6 bases). The germline CDR1 and CDR2 sequences are LNHDA and SQIVND (reference sequence). Trimming pared 3 bases from V and 1 base from J, leaving 13 bases between. The CDR3 is 16 amino acids. CDR3: CASSIQGSRSYNEQFF. The CDR3 nucleotides are TGTGCCAGTAGTATTCAGGGGTCTAGGTCCTACAATGAGCAGTTCTTC. The whole variable domain, filled in from reference TRBV19 and TRBJ2-1, reads DGGITQSPKYLFRKEGQNVTLSCEQNLNHDAMYWYRQDPGQGLRLIYYSQIVNDFQKGDIAEGYSVSREKKESFPLTVTSAQKNPTAFYLCASSIQGSRSYNEQFFGPGTRLTVL.

This chain connects TRBV6-1 to TRBJ1-5, with 7 bases that match TRBD1. V was pared by 2 bases and J by 9 bases, with 4 bases of the junction left unmatched. The CDR3 runs to 13 residues. CDR1 is MNHNS, CDR2 SASEGT, per germline. Here the CDR3 reads CASSELWDRPQHF. The CDR3, as DNA: TGTGCCAGCAGTGAATTGTGGGACAGGCCCCAGCATTTT.

The chain couples TRBV7-9 to TRBJ2-1, with unresolved D. The CDR3 has 14 amino acids. CDR1 is SEHNR, CDR2 FQNEAQ, per germline (reference sequence). V was pared by 1 base and J by 2 bases, with 6 bases between. CDR3 sequence: CASSLGTAYNEQFF. CDR3 coding DNA: TGTGCCAGCAGCTTAGGTACAGCCTACAATGAGCAGTTCTTC.

This chain connects TRBV28 to TRBJ2-7; TRBD2 agrees at 9 bases. The germline V gene has CDR1 MDHEN and CDR2 SYDVKM. The ends lost 6 bases at V and 1 base at J; junction bases unmatched: 7. This CDR3 region has 15 residues. The CDR3 coding sequence is TGTGCCAGCAGCCGAGCGGGAGGATCTTCCTACGAGCAGTACTTC. Its protein is CASSRAGGSSYEQYF.

The chain recombines TRBV6-1 with TRBJ2-7; 8 bases match TRBD2. Germline lookup yields CDR1 MNHNS and CDR2 SASEGT. There are 16 residues in the CDR3. The V segment lost 4 bases and the J segment 2 bases; nucleotides outside the gene matches: 10. CDR3 in amino acids: CASSGPLAGITYEQYF. DNA of the CDR3: TGTGCCAGCAGTGGACCCCTAGCGGGCATTACCTACGAGCAGTACTTC.

The chain joins TRBV6-6 to TRBJ1-2; a weak D match, TRBD1 (6 bases). Trimming shortened V by 5 bases and J by 7 bases, and 17 bases separated the two germline ends. The germline CDR1 and CDR2 sequences are MNHNY and SVGAGI (reference sequence). This CDR3 is built from 14 residues. The chain's CDR3 is CASSPMGGAAGYTF. CDR3 nucleotides: TGTGCCAGCAGTCCGATGGGGGGCGCCGCTGGCTACACCTTC.

V is TRBV6-6 and J is TRBJ1-1; possibly TRBD1 for D (5 bases). Germline CDR1 MNHNY, CDR2 SVGAGI (reference sequence). CDR3 size: 16 residues. The germline V and J ends were trimmed by 6 bases and 1 base, with 18 bases remaining between them. The CDR3 bases are TGTGCCAGCAGAAACTTTGGGGCGCCCGAGAACACTGAAGCTTTCTTT. This codes for CASRNFGAPENTEAFF.

The V and J genes are TRBV27 and TRBJ2-6; D is unclear. There are 15 residues in the CDR3. Trimming cost V 6 bases and J 2 bases, with 11 bases left between them. Looked up from germline, CDR1 is MNHEY and CDR2 is SMNVEV (reference sequence). The CDR3 DNA reads TGTGCCAGCAGCTTTATCGCGGCTGGGGCCAACGTCCTGACTTTC. It specifies CASSFIAAGANVLTF.

The chain uses TRBV28 and TRBJ2-7; TRBD2 matches 9 bases. The J segment lost 6 bases and the V segment lost 5 bases, leaving 11 bases of the junction unmatched. This CDR3 has 15 amino acids. Germline V gene sequence: CDR1 MDHEN, CDR2 SYDVKM. The CDR3 sequence: CASSSSAGGVIEQYF. CDR3 DNA: TGTGCCAGCAGTAGCAGCGCGGGAGGGGTAATCGAGCAGTACTTC.